This T cell receptor (beta chain) was recorded in a study of spatial heterogeneity in lung cancer. Study-level information: Detection consistently captured more beta-chain sequences than alpha-chain sequences.

On each TCR cDNA molecule, a unique molecular identifier was present. TCRdb re-called the 5' RACE reads with MiXCR, one entry per CDR3 protein. This table holds some 44,000 distinct CDR3 sequences, roughly 13% found once. Time point given: sample taken at primary tumor resection. Whole RNA was taken from tumor, nontumor lung or frozen PBMC; it was then sequenced unsorted. Samples were obtained from 70 or so donors, all untreated early-stage non-small cell lung cancer patients. Regarding the study as a whole: Relative to follow-up, resection was when ubiquitous expanded tumor TCRs appeared more in blood.

The length of the CDR3 is 12 residues. The germline V gene encodes CDR1 SNHLY and CDR2 FYNNEI. This clonotype was seen a few times. Its antigen is not identified. Its ends do not fully match the called genes, so a read error is possible. The sample here was PBMCs, taken at surgery. This sequence joins TRBV2 and TRBJ2-7; TRBD2 is a possible D gene (6 bases). The TCR was taken from a male donor with early-stage non-small cell lung cancer. The CDR3 DNA sequence: TGTGCCAGCAGTGAAGCTTTGAGGGGCGGGATGTTC. It yields the protein CASSEALRGGMF.